The T cell receptor beta chain under discussion was sequenced for a study of shared clonotypes between healthy human individuals. Regarding this clone: The antigen remains unidentified.

Study-level findings and limits: Incompleteness in sorted-subset sequencing, despite large depth, was shown by rarefaction. Clonotype sharing among donors, it was expected, would be affected by sequencing depth.

At the deep level, the assay was run. DNA at approximately 200 ng, 25,000 to 35,000 T cell genomes, went into sorted-subset replicate PCRs. TCRdb's copy holds only in-frame clones and misses some; the assay was immunoSEQ multiplex PCR. The table lists around 2.5 million clones, 93% of them singletons. The source of this sequence is a man aged 18 to 35 in good health. Some clones in this sample may be carry-over from other donors' samples. The source material was naive CD4+ T cells from PBMCs. As for subset: CD45RA+ positively selected.

DNA of the CDR3: TGTGCCAGCAGCTTGGAGGGCGCTTCCCGGGGGACCCAGTACTTC. Protein sequence: CASSLEGASRGTQYF. This rearrangement joins TRBV5-8 to TRBJ2-5; D perhaps matches TRBD2 (5 bases). V lost 0 bases, J lost 7 bases, and 16 bases lay in between. The CDR3 has 15 amino acids. The germline gives CDR1 SGHTS, CDR2 YDEGEE.